The T cell receptor (beta chain) under discussion was sequenced for a study of blood T cell repertoires in COVID-19. The wider study: Spain, Italy and the United States supplied samples that represented acute and convalescent COVID-19. PBMCs, B-cell-depleted T cells, or T cells were the source of the cDNA or gDNA that made up the material.

The ends lost 2 bases at V and 0 bases at J; junction bases unmatched: 10. CDR3 length: 20 amino acids. The germline V gene has CDR1 MNHEY and CDR2 SMNVEV (reference sequence). In the original processing: Reference gene primer amplification gave nucleated cell count estimates. Generated by immunoSEQ multiplex PCR, the TCRdb table keeps only in-frame clones and is missing some. Clonal size and the V and J genes are those of that table, whereas D and trimming came from the DNA. The sample shows about 70,000 clones, around 87% of them seen only once. The rearrangement uses TRBV27 and TRBJ2-3; 14 bases agree with TRBD2. The clonotype was recovered from a woman aged 80 or over with active or convalescent COVID-19. Sequenced: peripheral blood. CDR3 loop: CASSLPGLAGEQSSTDTQYF. The DNA for the CDR3 is TGTGCCAGCAGTTTACCGGGACTAGCGGGGGAGCAATCAAGCACAGATACGCAGTATTTT.